What follows are 9 T cell receptor beta chains derived from one specimen sequenced in a study of T-cell reconstitution after alpha-beta-depleted transplantation in children. Unique molecular identifiers were incorporated into the prepared TCRbeta library. TCRdb fed the PCR reads into MiXCR, producing one record per CDR3 protein. The table records roughly 160,000 distinct CDR3 sequences, around 10% of them present only once. Sequences were derived from PBMCs, sampled before TCRalphabeta/CD19-depleted stem cell transplant. These receptors were taken from a boy aged 2 to 9 with acute myeloid leukemia, due to receive a stem cell transplant.

This clonotype was seen many times. V gene TRBV12-3 or TRBV12-4 combines with J gene TRBJ1-5, with 10 bases lining up with TRBD1. The V gene end was trimmed by 6 bases and the J gene end by 7 bases; junction bases not matched to a gene: 6. CDR3 length: 14 amino acids. In nucleotides, the CDR3 is TGTGCCAGCAGCCGGGACAGGGGAGAGCAGCCCCAGCATTTT. Its protein product is CASSRDRGEQPQHF.

This clonotype was counted at least ten times. The chain employs TRBV29-1 and TRBJ2-1; TRBD2 matches at 7 bases. J lost 2 bases, V lost 0 bases, and 10 bases had no gene match. Germline V gives CDR1 SQVTM, CDR2 ANQGSEA. The CDR3 runs 17 residues. CDR3 sequence (DNA): TGCAGCGTTGAAGATCAAGCTAGCGGATCCACCTACAATGAGCAGTTCTTC. As protein: CSVEDQASGSTYNEQFF.

This clonotype was seen at least ten times. The rearrangement links TRBV11-1 to TRBJ2-3; 9 positions agree with TRBD1. The CDR3 consists of 18 residues. V lost 5 bases and J lost 1; bases outside the gene matches: 13. Germline V gene data show CDR1 as SGHAT and CDR2 as FQDESV (reference sequence). The CDR3 coding sequence is TGTGCCAGCAGCGACCCCGGGACAGGGCCGATAGGCACAGATACGCAGTATTTT. Encoded protein: CASSDPGTGPIGTDTQYF. Combining the CDR3 with reference TRBV11-1 and TRBJ2-3 gives the whole variable domain EAEVAQSPRYKITEKSQAVAFWCDPISGHATLYWYRQILGQGPELLVQFQDESVVDDSQLPKDRFSAERLKGVDSTLKIQPAELGDSAMYLCASSDPGTGPIGTDTQYFGPGTRLTVL.

This clonotype was recorded at least ten times. This chain uses TRBV20-1 with TRBJ1-3; D call uncertain. Trimming removed 0 bases at V and 6 bases at J, with 6 bases between. The CDR3 has 12 amino acids. The germline V gene encodes CDR1 DFQATT and CDR2 SNEGSKA (reference sequence). In DNA, the CDR3 is TGCAGTGCTAGAGATCCCGAAAACACCATATATTTT. It specifies CSARDPENTIYF.

This clonotype has a count of ten or more. V is TRBV2 and J is TRBJ2-3, with 10 bases matching TRBD2. Germline V CDR1 and CDR2: SNHLY, FYNNEI. The V gene end was trimmed by 4 bases and the J gene end by 1 base; junction bases not matched to a gene: 11. This CDR3 is built from 18 residues. CDR3 sequence (DNA): TGTGCCAGCAGTGGGACTAGCGGACCCCGAAGGGGCACAGATACGCAGTATTTT. Protein product: CASSGTSGPRRGTDTQYF.

This clonotype was recorded many times. The chain carries TRBV5-5 and TRBJ1-2; tentative D call: TRBD1 (6 bases). From germline, CDR1 is SGHKS and CDR2 YYEKEE (reference sequence). The CDR3 runs 15 residues. V lost 2 bases and J lost 4, with 15 bases in between. CDR3 sequence reads: CASSFRGSSGYGYTF. The CDR3 DNA sequence: TGTGCCAGCAGCTTCAGGGGTAGTAGCGGCTATGGCTACACCTTC.

This clonotype appeared many times. The rearrangement joins TRBV4-1 to TRBJ2-2, with D perhaps TRBD2 (6 bases). The CDR3 runs 15 residues. V dropped 10 bases and J dropped 0 bases, with 15 bases sitting between them. Per the germline V gene, CDR1 is MGHRA and CDR2 is YSYEKL. As DNA, the CDR3 is TGCGCCATCACCGACGGGACTGCGAACACCGGGGAGCTGTTTTTT. Its protein product is CAITDGTANTGELFF.

In its sample, this clonotype was seen many times. The J gene is TRBJ2-1, the V gene TRBV28; D unresolved. The CDR3 spans 11 residues. Trimming took off 9 bases at V and 4 bases at J, with 7 bases between the two ends. Per the germline V gene, CDR1 is MDHEN and CDR2 is SYDVKM. CDR3 sequence (DNA): TGTGCCAGTACAGAATACAATGAGCAGTTCTTC. Translating it yields CASTEYNEQFF.

This clonotype was counted many times. The gene calls are TRBV12-3 or TRBV12-4 and TRBJ1-2; TRBD1 is a possible D gene (6 bases). V was pared by 5 bases and J by 0 bases, with 13 bases between. CDR3 length: 15 amino acids. CDR3 nucleotide sequence: TGTGCCAGCAGTCCCCCGACAGGAACTAACTATGGCTACACCTTC. Encoded protein: CASSPPTGTNYGYTF.